The 4 T cell receptor beta chains below come from one sample, sequenced in a study of blood T cell repertoires in COVID-19. Sequencing used immunoSEQ multiplex PCR; TCRdb keeps in-frame clones, though not all of them. The sample consists of some 180,000 clones, about 78% of them appearing once. Input material: peripheral blood. These TCRs come from a woman in her forties or fifties with active or convalescent COVID-19.

This clone appeared a few times. V gene TRBV7-9 combines with J gene TRBJ1-3, with D hard to call. The CDR3 has 15 amino acids. V was shortened by 5 bases and J by 0 bases, with 11 bases between the two germline ends. The germline CDR1 and CDR2 sequences are SEHNR and FQNEAQ (reference sequence). The CDR3 sequence is CASSLLAFSGNTIYF. The CDR3 nucleotides are TGTGCCAGCAGCCTTCTAGCCTTCTCTGGAAACACCATATATTTT.

This chain uses TRBV7-2 with TRBJ1-5, with 9 bases that match TRBD1. This CDR3 has 15 residues. J was trimmed by 4 bases and V by 1 base; bases with no gene match: 2. The germline V gene has CDR1 SGHTA and CDR2 FQGNSA. The CDR3 sequence is CASSLDGTGNQPQHF. CDR3 nucleotides: TGTGCCAGCAGCTTAGATGGGACAGGGAATCAGCCCCAGCATTTT.

The chain employs TRBV4-2 and TRBJ2-5; possible D gene TRBD2, 6 bases. The CDR3 extends over 14 amino acids. The V gene's germline CDR1 is LGHNA and CDR2 YNFKEQ. Trimming pared 2 bases from V and 4 bases from J, leaving 11 bases between. The CDR3 DNA follows: TGTGCCAGCAGCCAACTGGCGGGGTCAGAGACCCAGTACTTC. Its protein product is CASSQLAGSETQYF.

With regard to this clone: Other nucleotide sequences from this sample produce the same CDR3. The chain couples TRBV9 to TRBJ1-4; TRBD1 is a possible D gene (5 bases). Germline loops: CDR1 SGDLS, CDR2 YYNGEE. This CDR3 has 15 amino acids. The ends were cut back, 3 bases at V and 0 bases at J, with 9 bases in the middle. DNA for the CDR3: TGTGCCAGCAGCGGGGGCCCCGCAACTAATGAAAAACTGTTTTTT. This translates into CASSGGPATNEKLFF.